This TCR beta chain was documented in a study of molecular identifiers for immune sequencing clone quantification. The CDR3 loop spans 16 amino acids. V was clipped by 3 bases and J by 3 bases; unmatched bases: 10. Germline assignment: CDR1 LNHDA and CDR2 SQIVND (reference sequence). Previously published methods and listed TCR primers were used for the bulk TCR libraries. TCRdb reanalysed the PCR reads using MiXCR and keeps one entry per CDR3 protein. The repertoire consists of 460,000 or so distinct CDR3 sequences, with roughly 25% occurring once and the leading ten covering around 0.8%. V and J are TRBV19 and TRBJ2-7; 8 positions match TRBD1. The receptor was isolated from a human donor in good health. Some libraries in this study had Jurkat cell RNA spiked in. Sequencing was performed on naive CD8+ T cells from blood, with Jurkat cell RNA spiked in. Subset in this sample: FACS-sorted CD8+CD4-CCR7+CD45RA+ naive T cells. Here the CDR3 reads CASSIRPPTGVYEQYF. CDR3 in DNA: TGTGCCAGTAGTATTAGGCCACCGACAGGGGTCTACGAGCAGTACTTC.